This T cell receptor (beta chain) was sequenced for a study of cytomegalovirus exposure and HLA in healthy donors. Researchers ran the PCR with 60 Vbeta and 13 Jbeta primers. Sequenced by immunoSEQ multiplex PCR; TCRdb stores in-frame clones only, minus some. The data hold around 180,000 clones, with approximately 81% observed a single time. Germline assignment: CDR1 LNHDA and CDR2 SQIVND (reference sequence). With 4 bases clipped from V and 5 bases from J, the junction kept 6 bases outside the gene matches. CDR3 length equals 16 residues. This TCR came from a woman younger than 35 in good health and CMV-seropositive. The rearrangement uses TRBV19 and TRBJ2-1; 12 bases are a match to TRBD1. Sequenced sample: PBMCs. CDR3 residues: CASSSQGQGADNEQFF. The CDR3 nucleotides read TGTGCCAGTAGTAGTCAGGGACAGGGGGCGGACAATGAGCAGTTCTTC.